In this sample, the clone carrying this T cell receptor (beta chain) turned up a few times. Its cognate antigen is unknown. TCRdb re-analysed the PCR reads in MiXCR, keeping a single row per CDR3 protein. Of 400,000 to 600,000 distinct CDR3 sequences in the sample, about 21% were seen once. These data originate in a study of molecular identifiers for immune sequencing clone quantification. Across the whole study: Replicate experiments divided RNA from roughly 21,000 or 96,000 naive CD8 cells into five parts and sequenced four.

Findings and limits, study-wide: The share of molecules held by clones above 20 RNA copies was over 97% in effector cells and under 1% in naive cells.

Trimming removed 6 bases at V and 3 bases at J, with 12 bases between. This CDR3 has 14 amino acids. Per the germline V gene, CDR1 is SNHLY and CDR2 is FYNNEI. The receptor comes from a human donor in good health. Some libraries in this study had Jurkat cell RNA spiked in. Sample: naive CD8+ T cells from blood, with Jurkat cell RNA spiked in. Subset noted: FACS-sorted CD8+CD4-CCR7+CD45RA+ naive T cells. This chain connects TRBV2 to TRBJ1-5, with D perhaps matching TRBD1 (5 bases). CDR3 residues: CASSSRALNQPQHF. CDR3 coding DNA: TGTGCCAGCAGCTCCAGGGCCCTCAATCAGCCCCAGCATTTT.